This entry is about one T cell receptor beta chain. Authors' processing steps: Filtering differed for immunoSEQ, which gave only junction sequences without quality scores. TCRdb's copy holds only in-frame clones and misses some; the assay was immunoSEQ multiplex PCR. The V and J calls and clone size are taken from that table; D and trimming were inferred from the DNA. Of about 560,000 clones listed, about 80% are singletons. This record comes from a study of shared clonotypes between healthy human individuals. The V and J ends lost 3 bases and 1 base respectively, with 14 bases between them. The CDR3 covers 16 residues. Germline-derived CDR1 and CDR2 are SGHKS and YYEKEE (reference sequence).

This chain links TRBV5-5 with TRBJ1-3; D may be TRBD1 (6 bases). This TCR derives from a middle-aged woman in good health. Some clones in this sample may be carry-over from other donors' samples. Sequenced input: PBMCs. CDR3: CASSSDSSLSGNTIYF. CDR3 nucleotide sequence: TGTGCCAGCAGCTCGGACAGCTCTCTATCTGGAAACACCATATATTTT.